The rows below give T cell receptor beta chains drawn from one sample of a study of T-cell reconstitution after alpha-beta-depleted transplantation in children. One entry per CDR3 protein results from TCRdb running MiXCR on the PCR reads. Of 400,000 to 550,000 distinct CDR3 sequences listed, over 9.5% were seen once; the top ten hold around 2%. The sequenced sample was PBMCs, obtained before TCRalphabeta/CD19-depleted stem cell transplant. The receptors originated from a child under 10 years old with inherited bone marrow failure, due to receive a stem cell transplant. The CDR3 runs from the conserved cysteine through the conserved F or W. Fields, in order: clone size, J gene, D gene, V gene, CDR3 DNA, CDR3 protein. D genes are given only for firm matches. Clone sizes are given selectively: once, few, many, or a class where the clone is expanded.

many | TRBJ2-2 | TRBD2 | TRBV20-1 | TGCAGTGCGAGGATAGCGGGAGGGGCCGGGGAGCTGTTTTTT | CSARIAGGAGELFF
. | TRBJ2-2 | . | TRBV11-1 | TGTGCCAGCAGCCCCTCTCAGACCGGGGAGCTGTTTTTT | CASSPSQTGELFF
many | TRBJ2-7 | . | TRBV5-1 | TGCGCCAGCAGTTTCGGTCAGGGAAACATCGAGCAGTACTTC | CASSFGQGNIEQYF
many | TRBJ1-4 | . | TRBV7-9 | TGTGCCAGCAGCCTGCGGCAGAATGAAAAACTGTTTTTT | CASSLRQNEKLFF
many | TRBJ2-5 | . | TRBV5-1 | TGCGCCAGCAGAGGTCGAATAGGGCAAGAGACCCAGTACTTC | CASRGRIGQETQYF
many | TRBJ2-7 | TRBD1 | TRBV4-2 | TGTGCCAGCAGACTGACAGGGGACGGGGAGCAGTACTTC | CASRLTGDGEQYF
. | TRBJ2-7 | TRBD1 | TRBV6-5 | TGTGCCAGCCACGACAGGGGGCTTAGATACGAGCAGTACTTC | CASHDRGLRYEQYF
many | TRBJ2-6 | TRBD2 | TRBV12-3/TRBV12-4 | TGTGCCACTAGACTAGCGGTCTCTGGGGCCAACGTCCTGACTTTC | CATRLAVSGANVLTF
few | TRBJ1-2 | TRBD1 | TRBV4-3 | TGCGCCAGCAGCCAAGATCTACTCCCTGCGACCAGGGGGTCCTATGGCTACACCTTC | CASSQDLLPATRGSYGYTF
many | TRBJ2-3 | TRBD1 | TRBV6-1 | TGTGCCAGCAGCGAATTTACAGGGGGCCCCAGCACAGATACGCAGTATTTT | CASSEFTGGPSTDTQYF
many | TRBJ2-7 | . | TRBV7-9 | TGTGCCAGCAGCTTAAAGGACGAGCAGTACTTC | CASSLKDEQYF
many | TRBJ2-2 | TRBD1 | TRBV7-9 | TGTGCCAGCAGCTTTTGGACAGGGTCGTCCGGGGAGCTGTTTTTT | CASSFWTGSSGELFF
few | TRBJ2-7 | TRBD2 | TRBV19 | TGTGCCAGTAGCTGGGGGAGCGGGAGCTACGAGCAGTACTTC | CASSWGSGSYEQYF
many | TRBJ2-2 | . | TRBV7-9 | TGTGCCAGCAGCCCCAAGAGCACCGGGGAGCTGTTTTTT | CASSPKSTGELFF
many | TRBJ2-6 | . | TRBV28 | TGTGCCAGCAGTTTAGGCAGCAGGAGCTCTGGGGCCAACGTCCTGACTTTC | CASSLGSRSSGANVLTF
many | TRBJ1-1 | TRBD1 | TRBV6-1 | TGTGCCAGCAGACAGGGGCGGTACACTGAAGCTTTCTTT | CASRQGRYTEAFF
many | TRBJ2-1 | . | TRBV6-2/TRBV6-3 | TGTGCCAGCAGTTACTCACGGGTTTCCTCCTACAATGAGCAGTTCTTC | CASSYSRVSSYNEQFF